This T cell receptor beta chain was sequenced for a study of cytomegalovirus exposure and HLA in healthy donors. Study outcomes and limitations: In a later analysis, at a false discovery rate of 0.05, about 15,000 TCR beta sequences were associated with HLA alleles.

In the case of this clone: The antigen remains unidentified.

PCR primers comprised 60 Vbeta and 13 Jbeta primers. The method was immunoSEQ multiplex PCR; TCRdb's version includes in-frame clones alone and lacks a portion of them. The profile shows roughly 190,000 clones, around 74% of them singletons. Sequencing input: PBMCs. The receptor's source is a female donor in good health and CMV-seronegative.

CDR3 nucleotide sequence: TGTGCCAGCAGTCGGACAGGGGACCGGGGCTACACCTTC. Its translation is CASSRTGDRGYTF. The chain recombines TRBV6-5 with TRBJ1-2; TRBD1 agrees at 9 bases. Germline V gene sequence: CDR1 MNHEY, CDR2 SVGAGI. The CDR3 is 13 amino acids. The V gene end was trimmed by 5 bases and the J gene end by 8 bases; junction bases not matched to a gene: 6.